The 30 T cell receptor beta chains below all came from one sample that was sequenced in a study of blood T cell repertoires in COVID-19. Clones were read by immunoSEQ multiplex PCR, and TCRdb kept only the in-frame ones, dropping some. The sample yields more than 95,000 clones, roughly 85% seen once. The sequencing input was peripheral blood. The receptors shown here come from a woman of 80 years or more with acute or convalescent COVID-19.

This chain connects TRBV3-1 (or the pseudogene TRBV3-2) to TRBJ2-2, with 10 bases matching TRBD1. The CDR3 consists of 16 residues. The junction had 6 bases not matched to a gene; V was cut back by 2 bases and J by 6 bases. CDR1 LGHDT and CDR2 YNNKEL come from the germline V gene (reference sequence). In DNA, the CDR3 is TGTGCCAGCAGCCAATCCGTAGGGACAGGGGCCGGGGAGCTGTTTTTT. Protein product: CASSQSVGTGAGELFF.

This clone was observed a handful of times. The J gene is TRBJ2-7, the V gene TRBV6-6; D gene ambiguous. Trimming took off 5 bases at V and 1 base at J, with 9 bases between the two ends. The CDR3 has 13 residues. CDR1 and CDR2 (germline): MNHNY, SVGAGI (reference sequence). CDR3: CASSHTFSYEQYV. Here the CDR3 DNA reads TGTGCCAGCAGTCACACGTTTTCCTACGAGCAGTACGTC.

The chain employs TRBV19 and TRBJ2-3; 9 bases are a match to TRBD1. The CDR3 spans 15 residues. V lost 6 bases and J lost 5; bases outside the gene matches: 9. Germline V lookup: CDR1 LNHDA, CDR2 SQIVND (reference sequence). The CDR3 spells CASRVGDRVEDTQYF. CDR3 DNA: TGTGCCAGTAGGGTAGGGGACAGGGTGGAAGATACGCAGTATTTT.

This chain joins TRBV28 and TRBJ1-5; D not certain. The CDR3 spans 13 residues. The germline gives CDR1 MDHEN, CDR2 SYDVKM. V shed 7 bases and J shed 0 bases, with 7 bases lying between them. CDR3 sequence reads: CASIDSSNQPQHF. The CDR3 DNA reads as TGTGCCAGCATCGACTCTAGCAATCAGCCCCAGCATTTT.

This clone showed up just once. This chain connects TRBV5-1 to TRBJ1-2; D is possibly TRBD1 (5 bases). Germline-derived CDR1 and CDR2 are SGHRS and YFSETQ. Trimming took 4 bases from V and 12 from J, leaving 16 bases between them. The CDR3 length is 12 residues. The CDR3 region has the DNA TGCGCCAGCAGCCCCGGGGGGGAGCATGACACCTTC. This codes for CASSPGGEHDTF.

This chain uses TRBV18 with TRBJ1-1, with a possible D match to TRBD1 (6 bases). CDR1 is KGHSH and CDR2 is LQKENI in the germline V gene. The length of the CDR3 is 15 residues. V lost 3 bases and J lost 1, with 12 bases in between. This CDR3 is CASSPGQLQNTEAFF. The CDR3 DNA follows: TGTGCCAGCTCACCCGGACAGCTACAGAACACTGAAGCTTTCTTT.

The chain couples TRBV6-6 to TRBJ2-2, with 7 bases that match TRBD2. The length of the CDR3 is 13 residues. CDR1 MNHNY and CDR2 SVGAGI come from the germline V gene (reference sequence). J lost 9 bases, V lost 8 bases, and 9 bases had no gene match. The CDR3 nucleotides are TGTGCCAGCGGGAAGCGGGGAAATAGGGAGCTGTTTTTT. Translation: CASGKRGNRELFF.

The rearrangement joins TRBV27 to TRBJ2-3, with 16 bases matching TRBD2. This CDR3 contains 19 residues. With V trimmed by 2 bases and J by 0 bases, 5 bases remained unmatched. Germline CDR1 and CDR2: MNHEY and SMNVEV (reference sequence). CDR3 protein: CASSLRGTSGRASTDTQYF. Written as DNA, the CDR3 is TGTGCCAGCAGTTTACGCGGGACTAGCGGGAGGGCTAGCACAGATACGCAGTATTTT.

The V call is TRBV28, the J call TRBJ1-2; 7 bases are a match to TRBD1. The CDR3 spans 13 residues. Trimming cost V 2 bases and J 8 bases; bases outside gene matches: 5. Germline CDR1 is MDHEN and CDR2 is SYDVKM. The chain's CDR3 is CASSLTGERGYTF. The CDR3, as DNA: TGTGCCAGCAGTTTAACAGGGGAAAGGGGCTACACCTTC.

This chain uses TRBV5-5 with TRBJ2-5; tentative D call: TRBD2 (5 bases). Per germline, CDR1 SGHKS and CDR2 YYEKEE (reference sequence). The CDR3 has 14 amino acids. Trimming removed 4 bases from V and 7 bases from J, with 17 bases in between. CDR3 coding DNA: TGTGCCAGCAGCCCGTTCGGTGAGGGTATGACCCAGTACTTC. It yields the protein CASSPFGEGMTQYF.

Turning to this clone: Being one base from a much bigger clone, this may be a read error. CDR3 nucleotide sequence: TGTGCCAGCAGCTTATGGGGGGAAGAGACCCAGTACTTC. Amino acids: CASSLWGEETQYF. The J gene is TRBJ2-5, the V gene TRBV7-8; tentatively, D is TRBD2 (6 bases). CDR1 and CDR2 from the germline V gene are SGHVS and FQNEAQ. The CDR3 is made up of 13 amino acids. The V end lost 2 bases, the J end lost 3 bases, and 7 bases lay between the germline ends.

A remark on this clone: A much larger clone differs from this one at a single base, so this may be a read error. The chain is built from TRBV10-1 and TRBJ2-3; D is perhaps TRBD1 (5 bases). The V gene's germline CDR1 is WNHNN and CDR2 SYGVQD (reference sequence). This CDR3 is built from 13 residues. V was shortened by 6 bases and J by 0 bases, with 7 bases between the two germline ends. This CDR3 is CASSPGSTDTQYF. CDR3 coding DNA: TGCGCCAGCAGCCCAGGGAGCACAGATACGCAGTATTTT.

This chain links TRBV19 with TRBJ1-5, with D perhaps matching TRBD1 (5 bases). The CDR3 totals 16 residues. Germline V gene sequence: CDR1 LNHDA, CDR2 SQIVND (reference sequence). The V gene lost 4 bases and the J gene lost 1 base, with 14 bases spanning the gap. The CDR3 here is CASSSPTGGSNQPQHF. The CDR3 DNA sequence: TGTGCCAGTAGTAGTCCCACCGGGGGAAGCAATCAGCCCCAGCATTTT.

The CDR3 region has the DNA TGTGCTAGTGCCCTGGGACAGGGGGCGAACACCGGGGAGCTGTTTTTT. It codes for CASALGQGANTGELFF. V and J are TRBV12-5 and TRBJ2-2; 11 positions match TRBD1. CDR1 is LGHNT and CDR2 is FRNRAP in the germline V gene. J was trimmed by 0 bases and V by 7 bases; bases with no gene match: 4. CDR3 length equals 16 residues.

This clone was seen a handful of times. The chain has TRBV5-1 and TRBJ1-1; TRBD1 is a possible D gene (6 bases). This CDR3 region has 14 residues. CDR1 and CDR2 from the germline V gene are SGHRS and YFSETQ. Between the trimmed V and J ends, which lost 4 bases and 1 base, there was a span of 11 bases. The CDR3 is CASSEKTGNTEAFF. The CDR3 DNA is TGCGCCAGCAGCGAGAAGACAGGGAACACTGAAGCTTTCTTT.

This chain links TRBV4-2 with TRBJ2-2; tentative D call: TRBD1 (5 bases). The CDR3 covers 13 residues. Germline V CDR1 and CDR2: LGHNA, YNFKEQ. Trimming took off 4 bases at V and 4 bases at J, with 7 bases between the two ends. The CDR3 loop is CASSPQGTGELFF. CDR3 sequence (DNA): TGTGCCAGCAGCCCGCAGGGCACCGGGGAGCTGTTTTTT.

This clone has a handful of counts. The chain combines TRBV19 with TRBJ1-1; tentatively, D is TRBD1 (6 bases). V gave up 3 bases and J gave up 7 bases, with 15 bases separating them. Germline V gene lookup returns CDR1 LNHDA and CDR2 SQIVND (reference sequence). This CDR3 contains 14 residues. This CDR3 is CASSILRGMGEAFF. The CDR3 DNA reads as TGTGCCAGTAGTATCCTCAGGGGTATGGGTGAAGCTTTCTTT.

The chain joins TRBV7-9 to TRBJ2-7; 10 nucleotides agree with TRBD2. V dropped 5 bases and J dropped 2; count of bases not matched to a gene: 6. From germline, CDR1 is SEHNR and CDR2 FQNEAQ (reference sequence). This CDR3 spans 15 amino acids. CDR3 bases: TGTGCCAGCAGCAAAAGCGGGAGGGCCCCCTACGAGCAGTACTTC. Encoded protein: CASSKSGRAPYEQYF.

The rearrangement joins TRBV13 to TRBJ1-1; D possibly corresponds to TRBD1 (5 bases). Trimming left V 2 bases short and J 7 bases short, with 11 bases between. The CDR3 extends over 13 amino acids. Germline V gene sequence: CDR1 PRHDT, CDR2 FYEKMQ (reference sequence). CDR3 loop: CASSLPFGGEAFF. As DNA, the CDR3 is TGTGCCAGCAGCTTACCCTTCGGGGGTGAAGCTTTCTTT.

This clone was picked up one time. This rearrangement joins TRBV29-1 to TRBJ2-1; 9 bases line up with TRBD1. CDR3 length equals 12 residues. In germline, CDR1 is SQVTM, CDR2 ANQGSEA. J gave up 9 bases and V 7 bases, and 7 bases lay outside the gene matches. The CDR3 region is CSAGQGMGEQFF. CDR3 sequence (DNA): TGCAGCGCTGGACAGGGGATGGGTGAGCAGTTCTTC.

The V call is TRBV5-6, the J call TRBJ2-1, with D perhaps matching TRBD1 (6 bases). Trimming removed 1 base at V and 1 base at J, with 12 bases between. Per germline, CDR1 SGHDT and CDR2 YYEEEE. This CDR3 spans 16 amino acids. The CDR3 reads CASSLSGQGSYNEQFF. Written as DNA, the CDR3 is TGTGCCAGCAGCTTGAGTGGCCAGGGGTCCTACAATGAGCAGTTCTTC.

The J gene is TRBJ2-4, the V gene TRBV5-1; 15 bases are a match to TRBD2. Germline V CDR1 and CDR2: SGHRS, YFSETQ. The CDR3 contains 16 residues. After removal of 2 bases from V and 8 bases from J, the junction contained 5 bases not matched to a gene. The CDR3 protein is CASSLGLAGGEDIQYF. The CDR3 DNA follows: TGCGCCAGCAGCTTAGGACTAGCGGGAGGGGAGGACATTCAGTACTTC.

The chain joins TRBV11-2 to TRBJ2-4; 11 bases fit TRBD1. V was clipped by 4 bases and J by 6 bases; unmatched bases: 11. Germline assignment: CDR1 SGHAT and CDR2 FQNNGV. The CDR3 totals 17 residues. Here the CDR3 DNA reads TGTGCCAGCAGCTCGTCGGGGACAGGGGGACTCTTAAACATTCAGTACTTC. Amino acids: CASSSSGTGGLLNIQYF.

In this sample, this clone turned up a few times. V is TRBV7-8 and J is TRBJ2-3; 11 bases agree with TRBD2. Germline-derived CDR1 and CDR2 are SGHVS and FQNEAQ. This CDR3 has 14 amino acids. V shed 4 bases and J 5 bases; nucleotides not matched to a gene: 2. CDR3 loop: CASSSLAGGDTQYF. Written as DNA, the CDR3 is TGTGCCAGCAGCTCCCTAGCGGGAGGAGATACGCAGTATTTT.

The V and J genes are TRBV6-6 and TRBJ1-2; D is unclear. The CDR3 runs 13 residues. The germline V gene encodes CDR1 MNHNY and CDR2 SVGAGI (reference sequence). V lost 4 bases and J 8 bases, leaving 14 bases between the germline ends. Here the CDR3 reads CASSSSALGGYTF. The CDR3 DNA reads as TGTGCCAGCAGTTCCTCAGCCCTCGGGGGCTACACCTTC.

This chain connects TRBV14 to TRBJ2-7; D gene unclear. V was clipped by 1 base and J by 0 bases, with 10 bases between them. This CDR3 region has 15 residues. Germline V gives CDR1 SGHDN, CDR2 FVKESK. CDR3 nucleotides: TGTGCCAGCAGCCAAGTAGGTGGAGTCTCCTACGAGCAGTACTTC. Amino acid sequence: CASSQVGGVSYEQYF.

The rearrangement uses TRBV19 and TRBJ1-5; the match to TRBD1 covers 7 bases. This CDR3 region has 15 residues. Germline V lookup: CDR1 LNHDA, CDR2 SQIVND (reference sequence). With 5 bases clipped from V and 1 base from J, the junction kept 5 bases outside the gene matches. The CDR3 is CASSVGQASNQPQHF. CDR3 DNA: TGTGCCAGTAGTGTCGGACAGGCAAGCAATCAGCCCCAGCATTTT.

This sequence joins TRBV27 and TRBJ2-1; 10 bases map to TRBD2. The CDR3 contains 17 residues. V gave up 4 bases and J gave up 6 bases; unmatched junction bases: 12. Germline V lookup: CDR1 MNHEY, CDR2 SMNVEV (reference sequence). In nucleotides, the CDR3 is TGTGCCAGCAGTTCTCTGAGCCTAGCGGGAGTAGGCAATGAGCAGTTCTTC. Amino acid sequence: CASSSLSLAGVGNEQFF.

The V gene is TRBV7-2, the J gene TRBJ2-2, with 9 bases aligning to TRBD2. V shed 5 bases and J 8 bases; nucleotides not matched to a gene: 9. CDR1 SGHTA and CDR2 FQGNSA come from the germline V gene. The CDR3 has 15 residues. In nucleotides, the CDR3 is TGTGCCAGCAGCATCCGGACTAGCGTTCTTGGGGAGCTGTTTTTT. This encodes CASSIRTSVLGELFF.

This chain uses TRBV6-6 with TRBJ1-1, with 8 positions matching TRBD1. The germline V gene has CDR1 MNHNY and CDR2 SVGAGI (reference sequence). This CDR3 region has 14 residues. Trimming removed 5 bases from V and 4 bases from J; junction bases left unmatched: 6. CDR3 residues: CASSRSTGATEAFF. CDR3 nucleotide sequence: TGTGCCAGCAGTCGCTCGACAGGGGCCACTGAAGCTTTCTTT.